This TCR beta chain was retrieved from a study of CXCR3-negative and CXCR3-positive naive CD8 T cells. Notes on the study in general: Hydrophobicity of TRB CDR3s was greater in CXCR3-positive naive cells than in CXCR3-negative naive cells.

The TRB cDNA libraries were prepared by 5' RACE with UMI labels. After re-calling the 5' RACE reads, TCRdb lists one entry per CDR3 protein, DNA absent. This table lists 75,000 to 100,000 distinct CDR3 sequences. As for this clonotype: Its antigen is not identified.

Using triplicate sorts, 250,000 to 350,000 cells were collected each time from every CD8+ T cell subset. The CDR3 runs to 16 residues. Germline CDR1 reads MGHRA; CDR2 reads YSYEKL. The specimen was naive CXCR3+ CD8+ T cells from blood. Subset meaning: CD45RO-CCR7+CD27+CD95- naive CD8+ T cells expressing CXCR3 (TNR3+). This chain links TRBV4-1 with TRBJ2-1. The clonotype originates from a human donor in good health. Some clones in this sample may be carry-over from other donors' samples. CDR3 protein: CASSQDPASSYNEQFF.